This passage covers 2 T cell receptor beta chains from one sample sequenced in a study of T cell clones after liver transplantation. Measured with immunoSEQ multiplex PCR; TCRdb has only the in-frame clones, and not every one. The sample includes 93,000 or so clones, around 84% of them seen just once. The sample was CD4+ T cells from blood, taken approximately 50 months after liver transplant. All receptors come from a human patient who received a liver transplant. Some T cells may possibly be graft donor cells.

The CDR3 nucleotides read TGCGCCAGCAGCCCCGGGACAGGACAATACGAGCAGTACTTC. Protein product: CASSPGTGQYEQYF. The V call is TRBV5-1, the J call TRBJ2-7; TRBD1 matches at 8 bases. This CDR3 contains 14 residues. The trim removed 4 bases at V and 4 bases at J, leaving 7 bases unmatched. Germline V gives CDR1 SGHRS, CDR2 YFSETQ.

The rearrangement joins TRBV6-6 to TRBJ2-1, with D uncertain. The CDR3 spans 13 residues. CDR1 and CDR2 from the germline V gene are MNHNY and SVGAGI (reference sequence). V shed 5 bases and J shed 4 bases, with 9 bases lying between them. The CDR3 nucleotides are TGTGCCAGCAGTCTCGAAAGATACAATGAGCAGTTCTTC. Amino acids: CASSLERYNEQFF.